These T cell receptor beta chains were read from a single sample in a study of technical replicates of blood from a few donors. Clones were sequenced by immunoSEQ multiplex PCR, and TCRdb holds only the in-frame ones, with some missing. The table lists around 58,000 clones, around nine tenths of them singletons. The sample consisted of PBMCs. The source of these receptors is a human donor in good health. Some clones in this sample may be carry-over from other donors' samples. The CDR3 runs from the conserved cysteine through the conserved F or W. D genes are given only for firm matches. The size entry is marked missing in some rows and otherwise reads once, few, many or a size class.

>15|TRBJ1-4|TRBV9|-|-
CASSVGTAPNEKLFF
TGTGCCAGCAGCGTAGGAACAGCCCCTAATGAAAAACTGTTTTTT
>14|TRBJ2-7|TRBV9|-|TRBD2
CASSVASGSPEQYF
TGTGCCAGCAGCGTAGCTAGCGGGAGCCCCGAGCAGTACTTC
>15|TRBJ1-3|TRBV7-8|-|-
CASSWNRAAGNTIYF
TGTGCCAGCAGCTGGAACAGGGCAGCTGGAAACACCATATATTTT
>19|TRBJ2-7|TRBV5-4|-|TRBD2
CASSTTGTSGRAPPYEQYF
TGTGCCAGCAGCACCACCGGGACTAGCGGGAGGGCCCCCCCCTACGAGCAGTACTTC
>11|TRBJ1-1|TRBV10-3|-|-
CAAGRNTEAFF
TGTGCTGCGGGCCGGAACACTGAAGCTTTCTTT
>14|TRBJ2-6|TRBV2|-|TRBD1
CASVTGAGANVLTF
TGTGCCAGCGTAACAGGGGCTGGGGCCAACGTCCTGACTTTC
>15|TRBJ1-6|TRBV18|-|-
CASSPITGGPTGLHF
TGTGCCAGCTCACCAATAACGGGGGGCCCAACAGGCCTCCACTTT
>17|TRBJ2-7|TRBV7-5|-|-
CVRSAGTSGENSYEQYF
TGTGTCAGAAGCGCCGGGACTAGCGGGGAGAACTCCTACGAGCAGTACTTC
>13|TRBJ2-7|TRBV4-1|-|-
CASSQVQGYEQYF
TGCGCCAGCAGCCAAGTGCAGGGGTACGAGCAGTACTTC
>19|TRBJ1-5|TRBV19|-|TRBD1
CASSIVWGTADFSNQPQHF
TGTGCCAGTAGTATAGTTTGGGGGACAGCCGATTTTAGCAATCAGCCCCAGCATTTT
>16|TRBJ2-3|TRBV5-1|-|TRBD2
CASSPTSGGAQDTQYF
TGCGCCAGCAGCCCTACTAGCGGGGGGGCCCAAGATACGCAGTATTTT
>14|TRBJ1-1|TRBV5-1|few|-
CASSLSSGNTEAFF
TGCGCCAGCAGCTTGTCCAGCGGGAACACTGAAGCTTTCTTT
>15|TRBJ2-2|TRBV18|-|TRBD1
CASAPGTGNTGELFF
TGTGCCAGCGCCCCCGGGACAGGGAACACCGGGGAGCTGTTTTTT
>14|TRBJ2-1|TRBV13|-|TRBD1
CASSLEGTDNEQFF
TGTGCCAGCAGCTTAGAAGGGACAGACAATGAGCAGTTCTTC
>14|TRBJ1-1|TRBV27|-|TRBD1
CASSFKQGVTEAFF
TGTGCCAGCAGTTTTAAGCAGGGGGTCACTGAAGCTTTCTTT
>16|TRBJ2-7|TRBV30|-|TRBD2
CACRKGSTSGSYEQYF
TGTGCCTGTCGAAAGGGGTCAACTAGCGGGAGCTACGAGCAGTACTTC
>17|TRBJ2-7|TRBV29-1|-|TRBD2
CSVAGTSVQKGEYEQYF
TGCAGCGTCGCCGGGACTAGCGTCCAAAAGGGGGAGTACGAGCAGTACTTC
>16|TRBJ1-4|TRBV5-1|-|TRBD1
CASSSDPGQPIGKLFF
TGCGCCAGCAGCTCAGATCCGGGACAGCCGATCGGAAAACTGTTTTTT
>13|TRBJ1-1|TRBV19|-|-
CASSYDWNTEAFF
TGTGCCAGTAGCTACGACTGGAACACTGAAGCTTTCTTT
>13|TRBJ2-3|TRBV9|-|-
CASSVRVADTQYF
TGTGCCAGCAGCGTCCGGGTAGCCGATACGCAGTATTTT